Listed below are T cell receptor beta chains from one sample, sequenced in a study of blood T cell repertoires in COVID-19. The assay was immunoSEQ multiplex PCR, and TCRdb's table has in-frame clones only and misses some. This table has about 250,000 clones, around 88% appearing once. The specimen was peripheral blood. The receptors were gathered from a man between 40 and 49 years old with active or convalescent COVID-19. Both conserved end residues are part of each CDR3. The D gene is left open where the match is weak. Some rows have no size entry. The others give once, few or many, or a class for an expanded clone.

TRBV9	TRBJ2-5	.	.	CASSVHSGQETQYF	TGTGCCAGCAGCGTTCACAGTGGCCAAGAGACCCAGTACTTC
TRBV7-8	TRBJ1-4	few	TRBD1	CASSRTGYEKLFF	TGTGCCAGCAGCCGGACAGGGTATGAAAAACTGTTTTTT
TRBV7-2	TRBJ2-2	.	.	CASSFLQGSGELFF	TGTGCCAGCAGCTTCCTACAGGGAAGCGGGGAGCTGTTTTTT
TRBV19	TRBJ2-5	.	.	CASSTTEQETQYF	TGTGCCAGTAGTACAACAGAACAAGAGACCCAGTACTTC
TRBV7-2	TRBJ1-2	.	TRBD1	CASSPGQGMNYGYTF	TGTGCCAGCAGCCCCGGACAGGGGATGAACTATGGCTACACCTTC
TRBV9	TRBJ1-5	.	.	CASSTKGHENQPQHF	TGTGCCAGCAGCACCAAGGGACACGAAAATCAGCCCCAGCATTTT
TRBV6-5	TRBJ1-5	.	.	CASSYTGTGQQPQHF	TGTGCCAGCAGTTACACTGGAACCGGACAGCAGCCCCAGCATTTT
TRBV5-4	TRBJ2-1	.	TRBD2	CASSPGTSGSWNEQFF	TGTGCCAGCAGCCCGGGGACTAGCGGGAGTTGGAATGAGCAGTTCTTC
TRBV28	TRBJ2-5	.	TRBD2	CASSLGTSGGETQYF	TGTGCCAGCAGTTTAGGCACTAGCGGTGGGGAGACCCAGTACTTC
TRBV7-2	TRBJ1-2	.	TRBD1	CASSLRQGGNYGYTF	TGTGCCAGCAGCTTGAGGCAGGGGGGAAACTATGGCTACACCTTC
TRBV5-6	TRBJ1-2	many	.	CASSQVGRTTYGYTF	TGTGCCAGCAGCCAAGTGGGCAGGACAACGTATGGCTACACCTTC
TRBV4-3	TRBJ2-2	.	TRBD1	CASSQNTGTGAAGELFF	TGCGCCAGCAGCCAGAACACCGGGACAGGGGCGGCCGGGGAGCTGTTTTTT
TRBV11-2	TRBJ1-1	few	.	CASSVEGPTKAFF	TGTGCCAGCAGCGTAGAGGGCCCGACAAAAGCTTTCTTT
TRBV6-5	TRBJ2-2	.	.	CASSYSTGTGELFF	TGTGCCAGCAGTTACTCGACGGGGACCGGGGAGCTGTTTTTT
TRBV7-9	TRBJ1-4	.	TRBD1	CASSLDRDLTNEKLFF	TGTGCCAGCAGCCTGGACAGGGACCTTACTAATGAAAAACTGTTTTTT
TRBV24-1	TRBJ2-3	.	TRBD2	CATGTSGATTDTQYF	TGTGCCACCGGGACTAGCGGTGCCACTACAGATACGCAGTATTTT
TRBV6-2/TRBV6-3	TRBJ1-4	.	TRBD1	CASSRTGVGNEKLFF	TGTGCCAGCAGCCGGACAGGGGTAGGAAATGAAAAACTGTTTTTT
TRBV28	TRBJ1-1	few	.	CASSPADRNTEAFF	TGTGCCAGCAGTCCCGCCGACAGGAACACTGAAGCTTTCTTT
TRBV5-5	TRBJ1-6	.	TRBD1	CASSLEQGNSPLHF	TGTGCCAGCAGCTTGGAACAGGGGAATTCACCCCTCCACTTT
TRBV27	TRBJ2-3	.	.	CASKGAASFPYF	TGTGCCAGCAAAGGGGCCGCTTCGTTTCCGTATTTT
TRBV4-3	TRBJ1-2	few	.	CASSHATGLDGYTF	TGCGCCAGCAGCCACGCAACAGGGCTCGATGGCTACACCTTC
TRBV10-1	TRBJ2-2	.	TRBD2	CASSRTRRGELFF	TGCGCCAGCAGCAGGACTAGGCGTGGGGAGCTGTTTTTT
TRBV6-6	TRBJ2-1	.	TRBD2	CASSYGTGTSEDEQFF	TGTGCCAGCAGTTACGGAACCGGGACTAGCGAAGATGAGCAGTTCTTC
TRBV24-1	TRBJ1-4	few	.	CATMGHSNEKLFF	TGTGCCACCATGGGACACTCTAATGAAAAACTGTTTTTT
TRBV3-1/TRBV3-2	TRBJ1-1	.	.	CASSQGGGTEAFF	TGTGCCAGCAGCCAAGGGGGGGGCACTGAAGCTTTCTTT
TRBV12-3/TRBV12-4	TRBJ1-2	.	.	CASSLGGNYGYTF	TGTGCCAGCAGCCTAGGAGGAAACTATGGCTACACCTTC
TRBV7-2	TRBJ1-2	.	TRBD1	CASSSGQGALGYTF	TGTGCCAGCAGCTCGGGACAGGGGGCTCTTGGCTACACCTTC
TRBV3-1/TRBV3-2	TRBJ1-5	.	.	CASSPGDFSNQPQHF	TGTGCCAGCAGCCCGGGTGACTTTAGCAATCAGCCCCAGCATTTT
TRBV19	TRBJ1-4	.	TRBD1	CASRRSTGEANEKLFF	TGTGCCAGTAGGAGAAGTACAGGGGAGGCTAATGAAAAACTGTTTTTT
TRBV7-9	TRBJ1-5	.	TRBD1	CASSSDREEYQPQHF	TGTGCCAGCAGCTCGGACAGGGAGGAATATCAGCCCCAGCATTTT
TRBV5-1	TRBJ2-7	.	TRBD1	CASSPDRETYEQYF	TGCGCCAGCAGCCCAGACAGGGAGACCTACGAGCAGTACTTC
TRBV30	TRBJ1-5	few	.	CAWSTSENQPQHF	TGTGCCTGGAGTACGTCAGAAAATCAGCCCCAGCATTTT
TRBV23-1	TRBJ1-1	once	.	CASSSPGKDTEAFF	TGCGCCAGCAGTTCTCCAGGGAAGGACACTGAAGCTTTCTTT
TRBV19	TRBJ1-1	.	.	CASIPSGASVAFF	TGTGCCAGTATTCCCTCGGGAGCTAGTGTGGCTTTCTTT
TRBV7-2	TRBJ1-5	.	.	CASSDPGGNQPQHF	TGTGCCAGCAGCGACCCCGGGGGCAATCAGCCCCAGCATTTT
TRBV5-6	TRBJ2-1	once	.	CASSLRHRNYNEQFF	TGTGCCAGCAGCTTGAGACACCGGAACTACAATGAGCAGTTCTTC
TRBV11-3	TRBJ2-2	.	TRBD1	CASSLGQGDGGELFF	TGTGCCAGCAGCCTAGGACAGGGGGATGGCGGGGAGCTGTTTTTT
TRBV6-5	TRBJ1-2	.	.	CASRYNQLWGYTF	TGTGCCAGCAGATACAACCAACTTTGGGGCTACACCTTC
TRBV24-1	TRBJ1-1	.	TRBD1	CATSGGQGVNGDTEAFF	TGTGCCACCAGTGGCGGACAGGGCGTGAATGGGGACACTGAAGCTTTCTTT
TRBV5-1	TRBJ2-7	.	TRBD2	CASSLQPSGREQYF	TGCGCCAGCAGCTTGCAGCCTAGCGGCAGGGAGCAGTACTTC
TRBV7-9	TRBJ1-5	.	.	CASSLVYWERSNQPQHF	TGTGCCAGCAGCTTAGTTTACTGGGAGCGGAGCAATCAGCCCCAGCATTTT
TRBV9	TRBJ1-3	.	.	CASSAWGVSGNTIYF	TGTGCCAGCAGCGCATGGGGGGTCTCTGGAAACACCATATATTTT
TRBV7-8	TRBJ1-5	.	.	CASRPSGPGKPQHF	TGTGCCAGCAGACCCAGCGGTCCGGGGAAGCCCCAGCATTTT
TRBV30	TRBJ1-2	.	.	CAWSIRPAGMSGYTF	TGTGCCTGGAGTATCCGACCCGCCGGGATGAGTGGCTACACCTTC
TRBV12-5	TRBJ1-5	.	TRBD1	CASGDRGGQPQHF	TGTGCTAGTGGAGACAGGGGCGGTCAGCCCCAGCATTTT
TRBV25-1	TRBJ1-1	.	TRBD1	CASSETGGRTEAFF	TGTGCCAGCAGTGAGACAGGGGGCCGGACTGAAGCTTTCTTT
TRBV11-3	TRBJ2-4	.	.	CASSPSMWNIQYF	TGTGCCAGCAGCCCGAGTATGTGGAACATTCAGTACTTC
TRBV7-9	TRBJ2-1	.	TRBD2	CASRRRTGTSGRNYNEQFF	TGTGCCAGCAGGAGAAGGACCGGGACTAGCGGGAGGAACTACAATGAGCAGTTCTTC
TRBV15	TRBJ2-3	.	TRBD2	CATSSGTGLATDTQYF	TGTGCCACCAGCAGCGGGACGGGACTAGCTACAGATACGCAGTATTTT
TRBV24-1	TRBJ2-7	.	.	CATSDSVQGGVQYF	TGTGCCACCAGTGATTCAGTGCAGGGAGGAGTGCAGTACTTC
TRBV27	TRBJ1-2	.	.	CASSFHGSYGYTF	TGTGCCAGCAGTTTCCATGGCAGCTATGGCTACACCTTC
TRBV27	TRBJ2-2	.	.	CASADTGELFF	TGTGCCAGCGCAGACACCGGGGAGCTGTTTTTT
TRBV27	TRBJ1-2	.	.	CASSQQGIYGYTF	TGTGCCAGCAGTCAGCAGGGTATCTATGGCTACACCTTC